The 9 T cell receptor beta chains given below trace back to one sample, sequenced in a study of cytomegalovirus exposure and HLA in healthy donors. The PCR used 60 Vbeta and 13 Jbeta primers. TCRdb keeps only in-frame clones here, not all; method: immunoSEQ multiplex PCR. The sample lists over 75,000 clones, approximately 86% occurring once. The sequenced sample was PBMCs. Every receptor here comes from a man younger than 40 in good health and CMV-seropositive.

CDR3 in DNA: TGCAGCGTTGGGGGGGGGCTAGGCACCTATGGCTACACCTTC. This encodes CSVGGGLGTYGYTF. The chain employs TRBV29-1 and TRBJ1-2; maybe TRBD1 (6 bases). With 4 bases removed from V and 4 bases from J, the gap between germline ends came to 16 bases. CDR1 is SQVTM, CDR2 ANQGSEA, per germline. CDR3 length equals 14 residues. Full variable domain (missing parts from reference TRBV29-1 and TRBJ1-2): SAVISQKPSRDICQRGTSLTIQCQVDSQVTMMFWYRQQPGQSLTLIATANQGSEATYESGFVIDKFPISRPNLTFSTLTVSNMSPEDSSIYLCSVGGGLGTYGYTFGSGTRLTVV.

In its sample, this clone was seen once. This sequence joins TRBV2 and TRBJ2-2; D unresolved. The CDR3 consists of 15 residues. The germline gives CDR1 SNHLY, CDR2 FYNNEI. V was pared by 3 bases and J by 7 bases, with 15 bases between. The CDR3 reads CASSDLRLGNGELFF. The CDR3 bases are TGTGCCAGCAGTGACCTTCGTCTAGGAAACGGGGAGCTGTTTTTT.

The chain joins TRBV4-1 to TRBJ1-3; weak D call: TRBD1 (5 bases). In germline, CDR1 is MGHRA, CDR2 YSYEKL. V was shortened by 4 bases and J by 4 bases, with 11 bases between the two germline ends. The CDR3 length is 14 residues. The CDR3 sequence: CASSLGRAGNTIYF. CDR3 DNA: TGCGCCAGCAGCCTGGGCAGGGCCGGAAACACCATATATTTT.

V is TRBV4-1 and J is TRBJ2-7; 7 bases align to TRBD2. Germline CDR1 and CDR2: MGHRA and YSYEKL. The CDR3 spans 15 residues. Trimming at V came to 4 bases and at J to 2 bases, leaving 8 bases not matched to a gene. The CDR3 protein is CASSRGAGDPYEQYF. CDR3 coding DNA: TGCGCCAGCAGCCGCGGGGCGGGGGACCCCTACGAGCAGTACTTC.

V is TRBV2 and J is TRBJ1-4, with TRBD1 identical over 9 bases. Looked up from germline, CDR1 is SNHLY and CDR2 is FYNNEI. The trim removed 2 bases at V and 4 bases at J, leaving 5 bases unmatched. The CDR3 covers 16 residues. CDR3 in amino acids: CASSEKYRGLNEKLFF. In nucleotides, the CDR3 is TGTGCCAGCAGTGAAAAATACAGGGGGCTTAATGAAAAACTGTTTTTT.

In regard to this clone: An end of the junction does not agree with germline; a read error may underlie this. The chain joins TRBV6-4 to TRBJ2-3, with TRBD1 matching over 10 bases. Germline CDR1 reads MRHNA; CDR2 reads SNTAGT. CDR3 length: 16 residues. CDR3 in DNA: TGTGCCAGCAGTGACTCGACAGGGGGCGGCACAGATGCGCAGTATTTT. Its translation is CASSDSTGGGTDAQYF.

The table lists this clone with a few counts. The chain carries TRBV27 and TRBJ2-7; D might be TRBD2 (5 bases). The V gene's germline CDR1 is MNHEY and CDR2 SMNVEV (reference sequence). Trimming cost V 8 bases and J 3 bases, with 26 bases left between them. This CDR3 is 17 amino acids long. This chain's CDR3 is CASPHPSGLLEGYEQYF. The CDR3 coding sequence is TGTGCCAGCCCCCACCCAAGCGGCCTTTTAGAGGGCTACGAGCAGTACTTC.

The V gene is TRBV28, the J gene TRBJ2-1; D gene uncertain. Looked up from germline, CDR1 is MDHEN and CDR2 is SYDVKM. The V end lost 4 bases, the J end lost 1 base, and 5 bases lay between the germline ends. The CDR3 is 13 residues long. CDR3 DNA sequence: TGTGCCAGCAGTTCCTATTCCTACAATGAGCAGTTCTTC. It encodes CASSSYSYNEQFF.

This sequence joins TRBV2 and TRBJ1-4, with TRBD1 as a possible D gene (6 bases). Germline values: CDR1 SNHLY, CDR2 FYNNEI. CDR3 length equals 14 residues. Trimming took off 4 bases at V and 11 bases at J, with 17 bases between the two ends. The CDR3 reads CASSVWDTDGKLFF. The CDR3 nucleotides are TGTGCCAGCAGTGTGTGGGACACCGACGGGAAACTGTTTTTT.